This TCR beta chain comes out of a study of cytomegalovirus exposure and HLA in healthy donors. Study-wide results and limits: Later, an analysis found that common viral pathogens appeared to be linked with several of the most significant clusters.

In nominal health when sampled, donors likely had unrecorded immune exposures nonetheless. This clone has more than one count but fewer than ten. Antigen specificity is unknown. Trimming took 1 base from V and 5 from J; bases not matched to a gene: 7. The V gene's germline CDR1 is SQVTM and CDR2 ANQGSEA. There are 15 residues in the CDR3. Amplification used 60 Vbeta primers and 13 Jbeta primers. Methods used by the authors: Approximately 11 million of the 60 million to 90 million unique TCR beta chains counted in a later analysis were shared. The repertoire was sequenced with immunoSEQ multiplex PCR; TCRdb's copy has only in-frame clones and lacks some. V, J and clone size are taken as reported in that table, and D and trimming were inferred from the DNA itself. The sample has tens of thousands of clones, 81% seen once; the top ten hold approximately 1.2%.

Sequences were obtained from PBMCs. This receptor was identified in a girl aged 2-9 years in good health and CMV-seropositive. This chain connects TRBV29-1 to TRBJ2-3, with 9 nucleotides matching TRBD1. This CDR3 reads CSVEATGGVVDTQYF. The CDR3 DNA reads TGCAGCGTTGAAGCGACAGGGGGAGTAGTAGATACGCAGTATTTT.